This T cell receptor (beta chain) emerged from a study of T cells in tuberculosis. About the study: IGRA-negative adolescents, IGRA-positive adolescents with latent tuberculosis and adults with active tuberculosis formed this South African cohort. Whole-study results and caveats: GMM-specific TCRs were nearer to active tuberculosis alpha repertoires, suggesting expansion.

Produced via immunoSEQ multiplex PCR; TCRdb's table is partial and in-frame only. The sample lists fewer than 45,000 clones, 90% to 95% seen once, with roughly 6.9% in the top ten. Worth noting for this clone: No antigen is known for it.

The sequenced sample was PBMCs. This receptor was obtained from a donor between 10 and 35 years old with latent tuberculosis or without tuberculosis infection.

CDR3 DNA: TGTGCCAGCAGCTCCCCGGACAGCAGACACTCTGGGGCCAACGTCCTGACTTTC. Its protein is CASSSPDSRHSGANVLTF. The chain recombines TRBV7-8 with TRBJ2-6; possible D gene TRBD1, 6 bases. Germline V lookup: CDR1 SGHVS, CDR2 FQNEAQ. The CDR3 totals 18 residues. Trimming removed 4 bases from V and 0 bases from J, with 16 bases in between.